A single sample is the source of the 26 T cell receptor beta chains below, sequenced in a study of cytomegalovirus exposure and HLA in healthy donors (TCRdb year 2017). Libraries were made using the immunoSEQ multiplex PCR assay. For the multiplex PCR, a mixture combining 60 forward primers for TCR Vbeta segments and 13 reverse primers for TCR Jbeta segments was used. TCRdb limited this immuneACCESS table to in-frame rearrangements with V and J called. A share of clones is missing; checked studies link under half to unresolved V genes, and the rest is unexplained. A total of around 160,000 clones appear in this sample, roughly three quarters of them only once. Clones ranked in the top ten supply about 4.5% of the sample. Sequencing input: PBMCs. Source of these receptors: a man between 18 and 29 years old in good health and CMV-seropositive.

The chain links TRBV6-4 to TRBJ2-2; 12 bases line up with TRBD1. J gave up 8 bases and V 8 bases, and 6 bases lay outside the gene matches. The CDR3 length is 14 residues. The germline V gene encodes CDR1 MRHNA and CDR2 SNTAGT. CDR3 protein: CASGGQGASGELFF. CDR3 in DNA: TGTGCCAGCGGGGGACAGGGGGCATCTGGGGAGCTGTTTTTT.

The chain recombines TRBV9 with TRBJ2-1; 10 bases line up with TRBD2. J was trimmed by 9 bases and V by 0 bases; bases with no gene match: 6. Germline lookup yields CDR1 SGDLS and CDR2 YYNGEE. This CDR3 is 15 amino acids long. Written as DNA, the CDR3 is TGTGCCAGCAGCGTAGTGGGGACTAGCGAGGGTGAGCAGTTCTTC. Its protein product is CASSVVGTSEGEQFF.

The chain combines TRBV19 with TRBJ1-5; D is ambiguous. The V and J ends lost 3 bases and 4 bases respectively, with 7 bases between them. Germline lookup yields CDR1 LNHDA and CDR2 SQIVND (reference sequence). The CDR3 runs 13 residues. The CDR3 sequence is CASSMSQNQPQHF. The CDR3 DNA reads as TGTGCCAGTAGTATGTCCCAAAATCAGCCCCAGCATTTT.

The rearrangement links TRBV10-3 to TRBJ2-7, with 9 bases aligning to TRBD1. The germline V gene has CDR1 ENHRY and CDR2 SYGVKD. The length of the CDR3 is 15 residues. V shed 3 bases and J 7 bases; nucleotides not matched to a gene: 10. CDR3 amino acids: CAISDPGQGVVEQYV. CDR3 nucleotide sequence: TGTGCCATCAGTGACCCGGGACAGGGAGTCGTAGAGCAGTACGTC.

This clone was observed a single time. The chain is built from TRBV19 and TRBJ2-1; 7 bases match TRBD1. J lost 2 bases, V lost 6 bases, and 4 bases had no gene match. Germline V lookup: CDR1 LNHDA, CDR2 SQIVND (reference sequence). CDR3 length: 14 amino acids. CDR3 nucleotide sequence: TGTGCCAGTAGCGGACAGGCCCCCTACAATGAGCAGTTCTTC. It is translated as CASSGQAPYNEQFF.

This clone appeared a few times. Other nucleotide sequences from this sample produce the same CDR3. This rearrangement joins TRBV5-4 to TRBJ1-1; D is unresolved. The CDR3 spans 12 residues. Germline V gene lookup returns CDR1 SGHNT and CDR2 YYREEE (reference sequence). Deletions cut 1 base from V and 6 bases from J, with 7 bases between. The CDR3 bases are TGTGCCAGCAGCTTGACCGGAGCTGAAGCTTTCTTT. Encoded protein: CASSLTGAEAFF.

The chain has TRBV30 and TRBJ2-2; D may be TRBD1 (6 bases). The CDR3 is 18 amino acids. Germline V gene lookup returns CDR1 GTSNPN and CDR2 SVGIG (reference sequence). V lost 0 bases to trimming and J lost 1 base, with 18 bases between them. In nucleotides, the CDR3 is TGTGCCTGGAGTGTATTCTTATTGACAGGCAAGAACACCGGGGAGCTGTTTTTT. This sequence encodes CAWSVFLLTGKNTGELFF.

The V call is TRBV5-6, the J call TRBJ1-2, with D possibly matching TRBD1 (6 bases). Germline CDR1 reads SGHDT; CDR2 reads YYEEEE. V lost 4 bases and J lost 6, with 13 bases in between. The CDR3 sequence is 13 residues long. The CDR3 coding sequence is TGTGCCAGCAGCCCTACAGGGCCTGATGGCTACACCTTC. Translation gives CASSPTGPDGYTF.

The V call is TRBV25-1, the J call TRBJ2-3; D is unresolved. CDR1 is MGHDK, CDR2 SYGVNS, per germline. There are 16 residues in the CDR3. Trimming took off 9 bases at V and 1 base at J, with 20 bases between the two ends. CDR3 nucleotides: TGTGCCAGTGTTTCGTCCCCCGCAGATCGCACAGATACGCAGTATTTT. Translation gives CASVSSPADRTDTQYF.

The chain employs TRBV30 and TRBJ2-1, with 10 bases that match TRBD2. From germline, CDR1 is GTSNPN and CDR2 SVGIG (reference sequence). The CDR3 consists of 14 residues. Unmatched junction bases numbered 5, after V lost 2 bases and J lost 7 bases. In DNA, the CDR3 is TGTGCCTGGAGTTGGACTAGCGGTGGGAATGAGCAGTTCTTC. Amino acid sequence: CAWSWTSGGNEQFF.

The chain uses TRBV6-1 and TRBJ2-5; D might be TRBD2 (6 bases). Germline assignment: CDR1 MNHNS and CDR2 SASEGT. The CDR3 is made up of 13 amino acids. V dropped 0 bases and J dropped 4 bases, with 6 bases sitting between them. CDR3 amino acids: CASSEARGETQYF. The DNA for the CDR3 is TGTGCCAGCAGTGAAGCGCGGGGAGAGACCCAGTACTTC.

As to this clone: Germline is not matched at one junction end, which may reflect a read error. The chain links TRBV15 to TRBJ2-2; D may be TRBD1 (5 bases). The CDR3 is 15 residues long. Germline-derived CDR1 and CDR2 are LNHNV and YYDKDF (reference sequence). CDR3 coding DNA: TGTGCCACCGGCAGAGACAGATTAAACACCGGGGAGCTGTTTTTT. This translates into CATGRDRLNTGELFF. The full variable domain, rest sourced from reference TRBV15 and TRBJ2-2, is DAMVIQNPRYQVTQFGKPVTLSCSQTLNHNVMYWYQQKSSQAPKLLFHYYDKDFNNEADTPDNFQSRRPNTSFCFLDIRSPGLGDTAMYLCATGRDRLNTGELFFGEGSRLTVL.

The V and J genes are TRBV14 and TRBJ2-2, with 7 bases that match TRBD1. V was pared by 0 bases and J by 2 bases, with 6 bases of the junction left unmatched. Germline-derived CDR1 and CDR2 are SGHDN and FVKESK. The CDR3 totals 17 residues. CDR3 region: CASSQDLTGPNTGELFF. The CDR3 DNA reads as TGTGCCAGCAGCCAAGATCTGACAGGGCCCAACACCGGGGAGCTGTTTTTT. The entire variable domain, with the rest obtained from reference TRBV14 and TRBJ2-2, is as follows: EAGVTQFPSHSVIEKGQTVTLRCDPISGHDNLYWYRRVMGKEIKFLLHFVKESKQDESGMPNNRFLAERTGGTYSTLKVQPAELEDSGVYFCASSQDLTGPNTGELFFGEGSRLTVL.

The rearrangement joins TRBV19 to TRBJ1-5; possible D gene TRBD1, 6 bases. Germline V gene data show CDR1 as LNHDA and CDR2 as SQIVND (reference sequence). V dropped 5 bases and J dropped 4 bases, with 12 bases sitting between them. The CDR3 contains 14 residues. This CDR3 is CASSRYRVNQPQHF. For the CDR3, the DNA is TGTGCCAGTAGTCGTTACAGGGTTAATCAGCCCCAGCATTTT. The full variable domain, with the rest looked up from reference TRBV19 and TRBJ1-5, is DGGITQSPKYLFRKEGQNVTLSCEQNLNHDAMYWYRQDPGQGLRLIYYSQIVNDFQKGDIAEGYSVSREKKESFPLTVTSAQKNPTAFYLCASSRYRVNQPQHFGDGTRLSIL.

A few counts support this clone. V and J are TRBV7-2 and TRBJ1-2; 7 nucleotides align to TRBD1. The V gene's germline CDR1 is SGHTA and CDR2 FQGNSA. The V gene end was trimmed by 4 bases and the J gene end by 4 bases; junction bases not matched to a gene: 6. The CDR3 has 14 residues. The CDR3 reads CASSSSGGTYGYTF. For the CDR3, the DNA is TGTGCCAGCAGCTCTTCAGGGGGTACCTATGGCTACACCTTC. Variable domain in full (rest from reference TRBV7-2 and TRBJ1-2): GAGVSQSPSNKVTEKGKDVELRCDPISGHTALYWYRQSLGQGLEFLIYFQGNSAPDKSGLPSDRFSAERTGGSVSTLTIQRTQQEDSAVYLCASSSSGGTYGYTFGSGTRLTVV.

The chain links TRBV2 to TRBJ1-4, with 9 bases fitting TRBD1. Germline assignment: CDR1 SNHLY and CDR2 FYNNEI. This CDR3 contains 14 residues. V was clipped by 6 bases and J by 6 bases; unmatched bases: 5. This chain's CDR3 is CASSRTGEDEKLFF. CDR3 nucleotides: TGTGCCAGCAGCAGGACAGGGGAGGATGAAAAACTGTTTTTT.

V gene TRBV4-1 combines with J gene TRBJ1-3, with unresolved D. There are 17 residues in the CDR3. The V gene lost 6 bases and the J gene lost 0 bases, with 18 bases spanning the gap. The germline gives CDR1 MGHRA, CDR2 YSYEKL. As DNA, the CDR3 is TGCGCCAGCAGTCGTTTTCTCGGGTCAAACTCTGGAAACACCATATATTTT. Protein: CASSRFLGSNSGNTIYF.

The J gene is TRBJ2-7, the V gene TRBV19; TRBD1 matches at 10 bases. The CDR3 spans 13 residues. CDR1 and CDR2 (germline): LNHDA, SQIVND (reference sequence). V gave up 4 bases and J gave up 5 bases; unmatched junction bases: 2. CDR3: CASSRTGGDEQYV. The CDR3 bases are TGTGCCAGTAGTAGGACAGGGGGGGACGAGCAGTACGTC.

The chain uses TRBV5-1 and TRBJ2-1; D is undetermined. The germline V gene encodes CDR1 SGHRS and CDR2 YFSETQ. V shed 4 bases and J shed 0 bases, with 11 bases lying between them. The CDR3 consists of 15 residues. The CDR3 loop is CASSPRSGSYNEQFF. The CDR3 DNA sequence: TGCGCCAGCAGCCCTCGGTCGGGCTCCTACAATGAGCAGTTCTTC. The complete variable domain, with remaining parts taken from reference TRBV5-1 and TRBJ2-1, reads KAGVTQTPRYLIKTRGQQVTLSCSPISGHRSVSWYQQTPGQGLQFLFEYFSETQRNKGNFPGRFSGRQFSNSRSEMNVSTLELGDSALYLCASSPRSGSYNEQFFGPGTRLTVL.

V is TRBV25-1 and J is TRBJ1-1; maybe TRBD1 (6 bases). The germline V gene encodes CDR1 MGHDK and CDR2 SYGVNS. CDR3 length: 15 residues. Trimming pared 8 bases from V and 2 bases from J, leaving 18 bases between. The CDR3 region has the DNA TGTGCCAGCCGACAGGCTTCCTCCGGAAACACTGAAGCTTTCTTT. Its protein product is CASRQASSGNTEAFF.

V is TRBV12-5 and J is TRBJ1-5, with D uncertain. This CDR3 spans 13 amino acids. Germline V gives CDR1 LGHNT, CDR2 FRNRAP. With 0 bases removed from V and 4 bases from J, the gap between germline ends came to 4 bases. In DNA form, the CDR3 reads TGTGCTAGTGGTTTGGTACTGAATCAGCCCCAGCATTTT. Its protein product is CASGLVLNQPQHF.

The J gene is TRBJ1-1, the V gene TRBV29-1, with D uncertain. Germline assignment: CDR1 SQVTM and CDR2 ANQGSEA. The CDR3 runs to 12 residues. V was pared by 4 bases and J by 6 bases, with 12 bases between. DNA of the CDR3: TGCAGCGTTGCGGAGATGAATGCTGAAGCTTTCTTT. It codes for CSVAEMNAEAFF.

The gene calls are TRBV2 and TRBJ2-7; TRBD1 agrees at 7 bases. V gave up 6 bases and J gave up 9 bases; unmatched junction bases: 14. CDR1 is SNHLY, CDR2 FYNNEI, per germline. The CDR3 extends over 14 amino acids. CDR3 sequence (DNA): TGTGCCAGCAGGGGGGACAGCCAAGGGGGTGGGCAGTACGTC. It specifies CASRGDSQGGGQYV.

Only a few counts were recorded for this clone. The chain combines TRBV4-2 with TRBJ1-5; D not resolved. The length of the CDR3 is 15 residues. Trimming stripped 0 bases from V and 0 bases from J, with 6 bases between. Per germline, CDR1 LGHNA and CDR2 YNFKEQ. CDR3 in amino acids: CASSQDEHSNQPQHF. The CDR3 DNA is TGTGCCAGCAGCCAAGATGAGCATAGCAATCAGCCCCAGCATTTT.

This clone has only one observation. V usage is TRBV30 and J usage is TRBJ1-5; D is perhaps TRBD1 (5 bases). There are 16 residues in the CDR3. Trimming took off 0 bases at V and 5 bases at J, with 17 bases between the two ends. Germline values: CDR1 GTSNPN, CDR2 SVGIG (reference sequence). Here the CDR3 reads CAWSVMGRGPDQPQHF. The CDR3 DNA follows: TGTGCCTGGAGTGTAATGGGGAGGGGTCCCGATCAGCCCCAGCATTTT.

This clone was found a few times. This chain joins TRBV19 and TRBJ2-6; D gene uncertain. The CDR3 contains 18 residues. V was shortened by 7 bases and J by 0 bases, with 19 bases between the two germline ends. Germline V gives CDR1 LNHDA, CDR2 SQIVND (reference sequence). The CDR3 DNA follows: TGTGCCAGTATATATAGAGACGGCTGGGCCTCTGGGGCCAACGTCCTGACTTTC. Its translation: CASIYRDGWASGANVLTF.